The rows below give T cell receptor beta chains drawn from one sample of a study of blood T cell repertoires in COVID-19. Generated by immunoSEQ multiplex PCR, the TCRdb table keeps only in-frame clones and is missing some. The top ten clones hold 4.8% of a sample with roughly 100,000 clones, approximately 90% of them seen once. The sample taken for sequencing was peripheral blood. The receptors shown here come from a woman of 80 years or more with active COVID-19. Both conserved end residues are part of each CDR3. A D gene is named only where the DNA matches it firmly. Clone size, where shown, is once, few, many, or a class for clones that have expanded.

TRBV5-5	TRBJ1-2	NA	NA	TGTGCCAGCAGCTTGGACAGCTTAAACTATGGCTACACCTTC	CASSLDSLNYGYTF
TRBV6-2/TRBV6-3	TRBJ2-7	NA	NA	TGTGCCAGCAGTTATTCGGCCAGGGTGGGTTACGAGCAGTACTTC	CASSYSARVGYEQYF
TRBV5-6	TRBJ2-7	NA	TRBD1	TGTGCCAGCAGCCCCGGGACAGGCGCTTACGAGCAGTACTTC	CASSPGTGAYEQYF
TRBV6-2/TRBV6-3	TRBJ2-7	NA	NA	TGTGCCAGCAGTCAGTCCTACGAGCAGTACTTC	CASSQSYEQYF
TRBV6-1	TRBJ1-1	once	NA	TGTGCCAGCAGTGACCATTCAGGTGAACATACGAACACTGAAGCTTTCTTT	CASSDHSGEHTNTEAFF
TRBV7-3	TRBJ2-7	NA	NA	TGTGCCAGCAGCTTATATCCCGGACTGGACGAGCAGTACTTC	CASSLYPGLDEQYF
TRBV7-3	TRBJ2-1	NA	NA	TGTGCCAGCAGCGCCGGGATCAACTTTTACAATGAGCAGTTCTTC	CASSAGINFYNEQFF
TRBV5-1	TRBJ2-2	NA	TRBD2	TGCGCCAGCAGCTGGATATCCGGGACTACCCCCACCGGGGAGCTGTTTTTT	CASSWISGTTPTGELFF
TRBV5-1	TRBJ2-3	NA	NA	TGCGCCAGCAGCTTGGCGGCCTCACTAGGGGGAGAGTATACGCAGTATTTT	CASSLAASLGGEYTQYF
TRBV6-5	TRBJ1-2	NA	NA	TGTGCCAGCAGTAGCCGGGACTGGGTGGGGGGCTACACCTTC	CASSSRDWVGGYTF
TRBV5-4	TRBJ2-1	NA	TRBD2	TGTGCCAGCAGCTGGGAGGGGAGCTCCTACAATGAGCAGTTCTTC	CASSWEGSSYNEQFF